The rows below give T cell receptor beta chains drawn from one sample of a study of T cell responses to AZD1222 COVID-19 vaccine. Measured with immunoSEQ multiplex PCR; TCRdb has only the in-frame clones, and not every one. The data hold roughly 140,000 clones, with 88% observed a single time. The sequencing here drew on peripheral blood, taken after recovery from COVID-19. The receptors were sampled from an adult who had recovered from COVID-19. Both conserved end residues are part of each CDR3. D genes are given only for firm matches. Size is stated for part of the rows, as once, few or many counts, or as a class when the clone is expanded.

CDR3 length	D gene	V gene	clone size	J gene	CDR3 protein	CDR3 DNA
13	NA	TRBV9	NA	TRBJ2-1	CASSSTSAFVQFF	TGTGCCAGCAGCTCCACCAGCGCGTTCGTACAGTTCTTC
16	TRBD2	TRBV7-9	NA	TRBJ2-1	CASSLSLAGSYNEQFF	TGTGCCAGCAGCTTGAGTCTAGCGGGATCCTACAATGAGCAGTTCTTC
13	NA	TRBV2	NA	TRBJ1-1	CVSSQSVNTEAFF	TGTGTCAGCAGTCAGTCCGTGAACACTGAAGCTTTCTTT
16	TRBD2	TRBV4-1	NA	TRBJ2-5	CASSQDRAGGPETQYF	TGCGCCAGCAGCCAAGATCGGGCGGGGGGCCCGGAGACCCAGTACTTC
13	NA	TRBV7-9	NA	TRBJ1-6	CASSLDHNSPLHF	TGTGCCAGCAGCTTAGATCATAATTCACCCCTCCACTTT
16	TRBD2	TRBV11-3	NA	TRBJ2-3	CASSPGTSGGANTQYF	TGTGCCAGCAGCCCCGGGACTAGCGGGGGGGCGAATACGCAGTATTTT
14	NA	TRBV7-9	NA	TRBJ2-5	CASSPERHSETQYF	TGTGCCAGCAGCCCAGAGAGACATTCCGAGACCCAGTACTTC
16	NA	TRBV28	NA	TRBJ2-3	CASSSTSGFVADTQYF	TGTGCCAGCAGTTCTACATCAGGGTTCGTAGCAGATACGCAGTATTTT
15	TRBD1	TRBV6-2/TRBV6-3	NA	TRBJ1-1	CASSTGGLPLTEAFF	TGTGCCAGCAGCACAGGGGGCCTGCCTTTGACTGAAGCTTTCTTT
15	TRBD1	TRBV7-9	once	TRBJ2-5	CASSTDRGDQETQYF	TGTGCCAGCAGCACTGACAGGGGGGACCAAGAGACCCAGTACTTC
16	TRBD1	TRBV19	once	TRBJ1-1	CASSIDYNRGRTEAFF	TGTGCCAGTAGTATAGATTATAACAGGGGACGCACTGAAGCTTTCTTT
15	NA	TRBV18	NA	TRBJ2-1	CASSSDVSSYNEQFF	TGTGCCAGCTCATCGGACGTAAGCTCCTACAATGAGCAGTTCTTC
13	TRBD2	TRBV28	NA	TRBJ2-1	CASSRSSGREQFF	TGTGCCAGCAGTCGATCTAGCGGGAGAGAGCAGTTCTTC
16	NA	TRBV24-1	NA	TRBJ2-3	CATSDPTSSSTDTQYF	TGTGCCACCAGTGATCCTACATCGTCTAGCACAGATACGCAGTATTTT
14	TRBD2	TRBV19	NA	TRBJ2-5	CASSIVGGSETQYF	TGTGCCAGTAGTATAGTTGGCGGGAGCGAGACCCAGTACTTC
16	NA	TRBV2	NA	TRBJ2-6	CARGENSGSGANVLTF	TGTGCCAGAGGGGAGAACTCTGGCTCTGGGGCCAACGTCCTGACTTTC
12	NA	TRBV15	NA	TRBJ1-5	CATSRVNQPQHF	TGTGCCACCAGCAGAGTAAATCAGCCCCAGCATTTT
13	NA	TRBV5-1	NA	TRBJ1-2	CASSQRGADGYTF	TGCGCCAGCAGCCAAAGGGGGGCGGATGGCTACACCTTC
17	NA	TRBV5-6	NA	TRBJ1-3	CASSYTITGRGGNTIYF	TGTGCCAGCAGCTATACCATAACGGGGCGAGGAGGAAACACCATATATTTT
15	TRBD1	TRBV15	NA	TRBJ1-5	CATSRSQGSNQPQHF	TGTGCCACCAGCAGGTCACAGGGGAGCAATCAGCCCCAGCATTTT
15	TRBD2	TRBV29-1	NA	TRBJ2-1	CSVLVRGGQYNEQFF	TGCAGCGTTCTAGTTAGGGGAGGGCAATACAATGAGCAGTTCTTC
13	TRBD1	TRBV6-5	NA	TRBJ1-1	CASRAGTGVEAFF	TGTGCCAGCAGAGCCGGGACAGGGGTCGAAGCTTTCTTT
15	NA	TRBV4-3	once	TRBJ1-4	CASSQDGATNEKLFF	TGCGCCAGCAGCCAAGATGGGGCAACTAATGAAAAACTGTTTTTT